This TCR beta chain is drawn from a study of Graves' ophthalmopathy and Graves' hyperthyroidism. Whole-study results and caveats: Blood also carried most expanded thyroid clonotypes exceeding 0.001 frequency. A model of 13 signatures distinguished ophthalmopathy from stable hyperthyroidism at around 90% sensitivity and around 81% specificity. Predictions made by the model for ophthalmopathy progression reached roughly 71% sensitivity and less than 80% specificity.

Investigators amplified TCR beta CDR3 regions from RNA transcripts. The workflow started with a first-round RT-PCR run with HTBI primers and then moved on to a second-round multiplex PCR. Each CDR3 protein is one row after TCRdb ran MiXCR on the multiplex PCR reads. This sample has hundreds of thousands of distinct CDR3 sequences, with approximately 40% found just once. The V gene lost 7 bases and the J gene lost 9 bases, with 19 bases spanning the gap. Germline values: CDR1 SNHLY, CDR2 FYNNEI. The CDR3 consists of 15 residues. As concerns this clonotype: As yet, its antigen is unknown.

CAS ≥3, NOSPECS ≥4, moderate-to-severe activity and duration under 3 months marked donors with ophthalmopathy. Sequencing was performed on peripheral blood. The clonotype comes from an adult man with Graves' ophthalmopathy. The rearrangement uses TRBV2 and TRBJ1-6; D might be TRBD1 (6 bases). CDR3 bases: TGTGCCAGCACCCAAGGACTCGGGGGCGGTTCACCCCTCCACTTT. Protein product: CASTQGLGGGSPLHF.